The rows below give T cell receptor beta chains drawn from one sample of a study of metastatic and nonmetastatic thyroid tumors. With MiXCR, TCRdb reprocessed the PCR reads. Of several thousand clones in the sample, approximately 30% were seen once. The sequencing input was adjacent normal tissue. Receptors were obtained from a male donor with papillary thyroid cancer or a benign thyroid nodule (not recorded which). Some clones in this sample may be carry-over from other donors' samples. Both conserved end residues are part of each CDR3. Fields, in order: J gene, D gene, V gene, clone size, CDR3 DNA, CDR3 protein. The D gene is left open where the match is weak. Clone size, where shown, is once, few, many, or a class for clones that have expanded.

TRBJ1-6 - TRBV6-5 large TGTGCCAGCAGTTACTCTCGGCAGCCCGGAGGCACCCTCCACTTT CASSYSRQPGGTLHF
TRBJ1-1 TRBD1 TRBV20-1 large TGCAGTGCGAGACGTAACAGGGGATCAGGTGGCACTGAAGCTTTCTTT CSARRNRGSGGTEAFF
TRBJ1-1 - TRBV5-5 - TGTGCCGGCAGCTTGGTAGGGGTATTGAACACTGAAGCTTTCTTT CAGSLVGVLNTEAFF
TRBJ2-6 TRBD1 TRBV7-9 medium-sized TGTGCCAGCAGCTCCCGGGACAGGGGGCGCGTAGGGGCCAACGTCCTGACTTTC CASSSRDRGRVGANVLTF
TRBJ1-2 - TRBV12-3/TRBV12-4 - TGTGCCAGCAGTCGTAACAAGGTCGGCGGTGGCTACACCTTC CASSRNKVGGGYTF
TRBJ1-2 TRBD1 TRBV12-3/TRBV12-4 few TGTGCCAGCAGTTTGGGACAGGGGGCTTGGGGCTACACCTTC CASSLGQGAWGYTF
TRBJ2-3 TRBD2 TRBV5-1 - TGCGCCAGCAGACTAGCGGTTCTACGCACAGATACGCAGTATTTT CASRLAVLRTDTQYF
TRBJ1-1 - TRBV6-5 few TGTGCCAGCAGTTTTGGGACAAGCTCTGAAGCTTTCTTT CASSFGTSSEAFF
TRBJ1-1 - TRBV20-1 - TGCAGTGCTGAATCGCAGGACAGACACACAGAAGATTTATTT CSAESQDRHTEDLF
TRBJ2-1 - TRBV6-1 - TGTGCCAGCAGTGAAGGCGGAAGCATAATCTATGAGCAGTTCTTC CASSEGGSIIYEQFF
TRBJ2-7 TRBD2 TRBV27 large TGTGCCAGCAGTTTATCACTAGCGGGAGTCCCCTACGAGCAGTACTTC CASSLSLAGVPYEQYF
TRBJ2-7 - TRBV30 - TGTGCCTGGAGTAAGTCTCTCGAGCAGTACTTC CAWSKSLEQYF
TRBJ2-7 - TRBV9 - TGTGCCAGCAGCGTAGGTGAGGCCTACGAGCAGTACTTC CASSVGEAYEQYF
TRBJ1-2 - TRBV28 - TGTGCCATAACCGGGACCCGGGCAGGAGGCTACACCTTC CAITGTRAGGYTF
TRBJ2-7 - TRBV6-2/TRBV6-3 - TGTGCCAGCAGTTACTCGATGCGGGACAGCTCCTACGAGCAGTACTTC CASSYSMRDSSYEQYF
TRBJ2-7 TRBD2 TRBV20-1 - TGCAGTGCTAGACCCCAATCGGGACTAGCCTTCTACGAGCAGTACTTC CSARPQSGLAFYEQYF
TRBJ2-1 TRBD2 TRBV28 - TGTGCCAGCAGTTTATACCGGGCTAGCGGGGATGACAATGAGCAGTTCTTC CASSLYRASGDDNEQFF
TRBJ1-1 TRBD1 TRBV12-5 few TGTGCTAGTGGTCCCGGAACAGGGGTGGGGACTGAAGCTTTCTTT CASGPGTGVGTEAFF
TRBJ1-5 - TRBV27 few TGTGCCAGCAGGGTGGACGGATATCAGCCCCAGCATTTT CASRVDGYQPQHF
TRBJ2-7 - TRBV20-1 - TGCAGTGCTAGAGATCTGGGCGGGGAGAGCTCCTACGAGCAGTACTTC CSARDLGGESSYEQYF
TRBJ2-7 TRBD1 TRBV19 - TGTGCCAGTATTCCGACAGGGGAGCCTGGACTGGCCTCCTACGAGCAGTACTTC CASIPTGEPGLASYEQYF